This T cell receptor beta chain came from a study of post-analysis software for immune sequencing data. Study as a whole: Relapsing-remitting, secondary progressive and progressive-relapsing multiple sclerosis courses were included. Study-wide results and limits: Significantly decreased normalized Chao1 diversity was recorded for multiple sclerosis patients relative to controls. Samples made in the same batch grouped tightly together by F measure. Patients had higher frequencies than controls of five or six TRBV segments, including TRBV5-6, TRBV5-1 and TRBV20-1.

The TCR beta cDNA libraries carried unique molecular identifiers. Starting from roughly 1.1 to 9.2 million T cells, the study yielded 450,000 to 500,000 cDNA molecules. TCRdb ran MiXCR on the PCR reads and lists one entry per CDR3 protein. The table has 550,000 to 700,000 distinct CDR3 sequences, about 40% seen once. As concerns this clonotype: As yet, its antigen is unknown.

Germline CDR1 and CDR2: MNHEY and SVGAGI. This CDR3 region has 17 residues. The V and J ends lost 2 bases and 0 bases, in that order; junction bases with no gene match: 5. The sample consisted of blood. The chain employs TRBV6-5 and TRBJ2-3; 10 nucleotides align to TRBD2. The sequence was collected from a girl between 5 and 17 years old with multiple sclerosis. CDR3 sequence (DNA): TGTGCCAGCAGTTACATGGCTAGCGGGGGCAGCACAGATACGCAGTATTTT. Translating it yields CASSYMASGGSTDTQYF.